This T cell receptor beta chain came from a study of T-cell memory formation after mild COVID-19. On this clonotype itself: Its specificity is unknown.

Trimming cost V 5 bases and J 0 bases, with 10 bases left between them. Germline-derived CDR1 and CDR2 are DFQATT and SNEGSKA (reference sequence). The CDR3 contains 14 residues. Researchers used 5'RACE with constant-segment primers to make TCR alpha and TCR beta cDNA libraries that carry sample barcodes and UMIs. One entry per CDR3 protein, called by TCRdb with MiXCR from the 5' RACE reads. The profile shows hundreds of thousands of distinct CDR3 sequences, around 17% of them singletons. Study conclusions and caveats: The CD4+ clones that contracted clustered mainly within CM and EM, and the CD8+ clones concentrated in EMRA.

The specimen was PBMCs or a T cell subset sorted from them (not recorded which). This receptor was taken from an adult woman who had mild COVID-19 (a few samples of this study predate the infection). Cell type and time point are not known. The rearrangement joins TRBV20-1 to TRBJ1-4; D gene unclear. The CDR3 is CSAGRVSTNEKLFF. The CDR3 DNA reads as TGCAGTGCTGGCCGGGTCTCAACTAATGAAAAACTGTTTTTT.